This T cell receptor (beta chain) is drawn from a study of PD-1 blockade in classical Hodgkin lymphoma. Trimming cost V 4 bases and J 8 bases, with 12 bases left between them. Germline CDR1 GTSNPN, CDR2 SVGIG (reference sequence). The CDR3 is 12 amino acids. Repertoires were generated with immunoSEQ multiplex PCR, while TCRdb's copy carries only in-frame clones and drops some. This repertoire shows fewer than 100,000 clones, 92% found once; its top ten account for over 2.5%. Regarding the study as a whole: Newly diagnosed patients were reported to start with lower TCR diversity than healthy donors.

All patients relapsed after autologous stem cell transplantation, and brentuximab vedotin exposure varied. Comment on this clone: Its specificity is unknown.

This TCR was recovered from a human donor with classical Hodgkin lymphoma. The gene calls are TRBV30 and TRBJ2-1, with D unresolved. Sequencing used peripheral blood mononuclear cells (PBMCs), obtained at baseline. CDR3 sequence reads: CAWKVYQDEQFF. CDR3 sequence (DNA): TGTGCCTGGAAGGTCTACCAGGATGAGCAGTTCTTC. The full variable domain, completed using reference TRBV30 and TRBJ2-1, is SQTIHQWPATLVQPVGSPLSLECTVEGTSNPNLYWYRQAAGRGLQLLFYSVGIGQISSEVPQNLSASRPQDRQFILSSKKLLLSDSGFYLCAWKVYQDEQFFGPGTRLTVL.